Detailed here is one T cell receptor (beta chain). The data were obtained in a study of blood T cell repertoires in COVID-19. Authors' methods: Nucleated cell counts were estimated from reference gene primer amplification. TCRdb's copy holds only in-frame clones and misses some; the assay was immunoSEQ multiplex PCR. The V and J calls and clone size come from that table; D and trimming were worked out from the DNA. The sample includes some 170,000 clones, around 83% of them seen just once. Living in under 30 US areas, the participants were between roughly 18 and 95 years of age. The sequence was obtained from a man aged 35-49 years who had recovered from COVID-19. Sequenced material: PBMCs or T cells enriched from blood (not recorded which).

Written as DNA, the CDR3 is TGCGCCAGCAGGGAAACCACAGGTCCGTATGGCTACACCTTC. It translates to CASRETTGPYGYTF. The rearrangement uses TRBV10-2 and TRBJ1-2; possibly TRBD1 for D (5 bases). The CDR3 spans 14 residues. V was trimmed by 6 bases and J by 5 bases, leaving 16 bases between them. Germline V gene data show CDR1 as WSHSY and CDR2 as SAAADI.